This T cell receptor beta chain was sequenced during a study of shared clonotypes between healthy human individuals. The repertoire was sequenced with immunoSEQ multiplex PCR; TCRdb's copy has only in-frame clones and lacks some. The sample shows roughly 2.5 million clones, approximately 90% of them seen only once. The CDR3 has 12 amino acids. Germline CDR1 MNHEY, CDR2 SVGAGI. V gave up 5 bases and J gave up 6 bases, with 10 bases separating them. The sequencing input was naive CD4+ T cells sorted from blood. Subset given: CD45RA+ positively selected. The receptor comes from a man in his late teens or twenties in good health. V and J are TRBV6-5 and TRBJ1-2; D is unresolved. This CDR3 reads CASSLLGDGYTF. In DNA form, the CDR3 reads TGTGCCAGCAGTCTCCTTGGGGATGGCTACACCTTC.